This is a list of T cell receptor beta chains from one sample in a study of shared clonotypes between healthy human individuals. Assay used: immunoSEQ multiplex PCR; TCRdb lists only in-frame clones, some missing. The sample includes about 2.1 million clones, just over 90% of them seen just once. The sample taken for sequencing was naive CD8+ T cells from PBMCs. The receptors were sampled from a man younger than 30 in good health. Some clones in this sample may be carry-over from other donors' samples. Each CDR3 is given with its conserved first and last residue.

j_call v_call cdr3_aa
TRBJ2-2 TRBV10-2 CASSSAVHVNTGELFF
TRBJ1-1 TRBV9 CASSVVGVNTEAFF
TRBJ1-2 TRBV5-1 CASSLSGWAQGYTF
TRBJ2-3 TRBV19 CASSIQGTDTQYF
TRBJ2-7 TRBV5-1 CASSLGQGAISSYEQYF
TRBJ1-2 TRBV2 CASSSRGLGYTF
TRBJ1-4 TRBV15 CATSRVKALTTNEKLFF
TRBJ1-2 TRBV19 CASSTDLRGYTF
TRBJ2-7 TRBV25-1 CASSVPNYYEQYF
TRBJ2-2 TRBV19 CASTRDTGELFF
TRBJ1-5 TRBV4-1 CASSHGDRYSNQPQHF
TRBJ2-3 TRBV9 CASSARTSLTGTDTQYF
TRBJ2-1 TRBV7-9 CASSLATSGRGEQFF
TRBJ2-5 TRBV28 CASSLRGHPRGETQYF
TRBJ2-7 TRBV28 CASTPLRDKPYEQYF
TRBJ2-7 TRBV5-6 CASSLAGTRVSYEQYF
TRBJ2-3 TRBV27 CASSLRPRSTDTQYF
TRBJ2-5 TRBV7-8 CASSLERGVGETQYF
. TRBV5-1 CASSLEARSSYEQYF
TRBJ2-3 TRBV7-2 CASRWTSDLTDTQYF
TRBJ2-1 TRBV10-3 CAISDVASGSRYNEQFF
TRBJ2-2 TRBV7-6 CASSLGIGGTGELFF
TRBJ1-1 TRBV5-1 CASTLNQGSNTEAFF
TRBJ1-2 TRBV27 CASSWTGGDYGYTF
TRBJ2-7 TRBV9 CASSEGNSYEQYF
. TRBV4-1 CASSPRGTEYEQYF
TRBJ1-5 TRBV4-1 CASSVKYSNQPQHF
TRBJ1-2 TRBV5-1 CASSLAEVSNYGYTF
TRBJ2-5 TRBV7-7 CASRSNDGSFGETQYF